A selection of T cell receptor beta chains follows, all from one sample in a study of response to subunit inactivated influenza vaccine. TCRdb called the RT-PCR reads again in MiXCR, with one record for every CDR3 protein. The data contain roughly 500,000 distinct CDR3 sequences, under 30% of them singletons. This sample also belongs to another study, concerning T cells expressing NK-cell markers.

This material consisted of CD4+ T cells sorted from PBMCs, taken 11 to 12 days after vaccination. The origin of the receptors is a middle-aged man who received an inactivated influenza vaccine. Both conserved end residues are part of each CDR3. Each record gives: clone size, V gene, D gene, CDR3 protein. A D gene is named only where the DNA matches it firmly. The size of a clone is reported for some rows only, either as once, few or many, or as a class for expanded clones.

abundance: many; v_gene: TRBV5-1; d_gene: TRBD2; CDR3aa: CASSSSGGYNEQFF
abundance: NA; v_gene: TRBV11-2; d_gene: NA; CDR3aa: CASSLELINSEQYF
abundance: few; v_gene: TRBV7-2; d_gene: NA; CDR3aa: CASSLGTGFSQETQYF
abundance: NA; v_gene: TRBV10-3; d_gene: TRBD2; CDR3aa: CAIKGGGPYNEQFF
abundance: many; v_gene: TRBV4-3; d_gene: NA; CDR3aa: CASSQDSLRTGLNYEQYF
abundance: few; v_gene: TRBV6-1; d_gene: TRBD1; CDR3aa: CASSRRQGIYEQYF
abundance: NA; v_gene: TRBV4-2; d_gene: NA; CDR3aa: CASSQDPSGVRSYEQYF
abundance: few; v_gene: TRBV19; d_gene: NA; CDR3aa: CASSRGSGEAFF
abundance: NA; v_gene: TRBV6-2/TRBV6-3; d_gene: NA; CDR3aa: CASHRGGFGYTF
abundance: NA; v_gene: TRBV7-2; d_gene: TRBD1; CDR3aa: CASRGTGRDTGELFF
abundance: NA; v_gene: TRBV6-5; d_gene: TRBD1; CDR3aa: CASSSPGTADNEQFF
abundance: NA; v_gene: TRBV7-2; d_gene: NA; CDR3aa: CASSLWEKETQYF
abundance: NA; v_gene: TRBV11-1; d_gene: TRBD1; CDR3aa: CASSPGGSTYEQYF
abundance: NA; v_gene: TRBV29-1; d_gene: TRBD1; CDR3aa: CSVSGQGVTEAFF
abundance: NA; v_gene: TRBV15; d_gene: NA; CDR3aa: CATSRDLVGRSGELFF
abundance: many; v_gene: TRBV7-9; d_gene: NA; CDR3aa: CASSHNNSPLHF
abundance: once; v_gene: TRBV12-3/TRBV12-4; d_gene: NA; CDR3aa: CARSLTRTNQETQYF
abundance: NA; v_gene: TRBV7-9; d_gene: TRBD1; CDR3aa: CASSGQGVSEKLFF
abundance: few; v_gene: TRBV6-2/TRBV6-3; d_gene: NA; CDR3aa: CASSYGRGFRPFF
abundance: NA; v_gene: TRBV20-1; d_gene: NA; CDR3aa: CSAGLGVAEETQYF
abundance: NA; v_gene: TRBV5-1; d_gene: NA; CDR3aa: CASSLLEGFYEQYF
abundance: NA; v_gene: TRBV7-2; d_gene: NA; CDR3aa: CASSLGGRAAGYTF
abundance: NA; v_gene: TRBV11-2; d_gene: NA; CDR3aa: CASSRQPIQETQYF
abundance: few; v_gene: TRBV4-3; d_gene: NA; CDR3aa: CASSRLRYNEQFF
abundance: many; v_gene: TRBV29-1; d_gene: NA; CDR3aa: CSHLGHRLNTEAFF
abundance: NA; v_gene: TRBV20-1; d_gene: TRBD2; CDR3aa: CSARSTTGGSSNEQFF
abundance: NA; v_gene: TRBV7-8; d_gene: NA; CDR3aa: CASSLVLGVEQFF
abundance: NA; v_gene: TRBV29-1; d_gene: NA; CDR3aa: CSVLTETHEQFF